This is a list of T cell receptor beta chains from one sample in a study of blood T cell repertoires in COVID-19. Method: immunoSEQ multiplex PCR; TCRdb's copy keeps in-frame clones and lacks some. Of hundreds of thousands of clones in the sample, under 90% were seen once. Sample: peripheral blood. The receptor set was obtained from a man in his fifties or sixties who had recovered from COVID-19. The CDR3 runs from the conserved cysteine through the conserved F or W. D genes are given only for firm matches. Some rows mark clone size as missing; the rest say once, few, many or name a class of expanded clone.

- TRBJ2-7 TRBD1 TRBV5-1 TGCGCCAGCAGCTCCCAGGGGGCCTACGAGCAGTACTTC CASSSQGAYEQYF
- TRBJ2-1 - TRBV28 TGTGCCAGCAGTTCCCGGCGGGGTAGCGGAGCTTACAATGAGCAGTTCTTC CASSSRRGSGAYNEQFF
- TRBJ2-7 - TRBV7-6 TGTGCCAGCAGCTTACCTGGCCCCTACGAGCAGTACTTC CASSLPGPYEQYF
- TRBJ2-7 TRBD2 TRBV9 TGTGCCAGCAGCGTAGCGGAAGCGGGAGGGAGAGAGCAGTACTTC CASSVAEAGGREQYF
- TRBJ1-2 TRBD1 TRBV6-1 TGTGCCAGCAGTGTCTCCGGACAGGGGCAAAAGGGCTATGGCTACACCTTC CASSVSGQGQKGYGYTF
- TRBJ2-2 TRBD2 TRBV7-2 TGTGCCAGCAGCTTAGAAGCGGGGCTGGCCGGGGAGCTGTTTTTT CASSLEAGLAGELFF
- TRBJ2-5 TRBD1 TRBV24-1 TGTGCCACCAGTGACCGAGAACCTGACAGGGGGCGAGGAGAGACCCAGTACTTC CATSDREPDRGRGETQYF
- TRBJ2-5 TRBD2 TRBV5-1 TGCGCCAGCAGTGCGGGGGGGCTCGAGACCCAGTACTTC CASSAGGLETQYF
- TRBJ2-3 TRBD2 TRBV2 TGTGCCAGCAGGGACAGACTAGCGGGGGGGATCACAGATACGCAGTATTTT CASRDRLAGGITDTQYF
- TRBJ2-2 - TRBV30 TGTGCCTGTGTAATGGGCCCGAACACCGGGGAGCTGTTTTTT CACVMGPNTGELFF
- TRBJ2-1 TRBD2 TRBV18 TGTGCCAGCTCACCCCCTAGCGGGGCTTACAATGAGCAGTTCTTC CASSPPSGAYNEQFF
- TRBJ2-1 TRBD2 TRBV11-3 TGTGCCACCCCGGGGTCTAGCGGGACCAACTACAATGAGCAGTTCTTC CATPGSSGTNYNEQFF
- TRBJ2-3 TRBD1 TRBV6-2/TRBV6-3 TGTGCCAGCAGTTACCGGACGACAGGGGGAGCAGATACGCAGTATTTT CASSYRTTGGADTQYF
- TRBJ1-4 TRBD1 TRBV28 TGTGCCAGCAATACGGACAGGGAGGGGAGAAAACTGTTTTTT CASNTDREGRKLFF
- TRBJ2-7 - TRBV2 TGTGCCAGCAGGAGAGACTACGACTCCTACGAGCAGTACTTC CASRRDYDSYEQYF
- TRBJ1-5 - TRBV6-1 TGTGCCAGCAGTGAATATCTTAGCAATCAGCCCCAGCATTTT CASSEYLSNQPQHF
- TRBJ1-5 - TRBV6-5 TGTGCCAGCAGTTCCTCCCGGAATCAGCCCCAGCATTTT CASSSSRNQPQHF
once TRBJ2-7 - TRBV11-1 TGTGCCACCCTATGCGAGATCAACTACGAGCAGTACTTC CATLCEINYEQYF
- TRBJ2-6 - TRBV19 TGTGCCAGTAGTATGAATCTGGGCCCAGGCTCTGGGGCCAACGTCCTGACTTTC CASSMNLGPGSGANVLTF
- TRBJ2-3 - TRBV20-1 TGCAGTGCTTACCCACCCCAGGCGCAGTATTTT CSAYPPQAQYF
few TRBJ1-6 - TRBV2 TGTGCCAGCAGTGTCAGCTCCTATAATTCACCCCTCCACTTT CASSVSSYNSPLHF
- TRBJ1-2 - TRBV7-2 TGTGCCAGCAGCATGAGGAGTGGCTACACCTTC CASSMRSGYTF
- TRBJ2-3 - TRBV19 TGTGCCAGTAGTAGCTCCGCTACAGGGCTTGATACGCAGTATTTT CASSSSATGLDTQYF
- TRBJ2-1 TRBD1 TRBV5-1 TGCGCCAGCAGCTTCCCGGGACAGGGGCACAATGAGCAGTTCTTC CASSFPGQGHNEQFF
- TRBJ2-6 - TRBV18 TGTGCCAGCTCACCAGAGATTTTGGGAACAGGGTCTGGGGCCAACGTCCTGACTTTC CASSPEILGTGSGANVLTF
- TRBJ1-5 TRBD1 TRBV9 TGTGCCAGCAGCAGGGGGCAAGGCAATCAGCCCCAGCATTTT CASSRGQGNQPQHF
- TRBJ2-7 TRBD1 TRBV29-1 TGCAGCGGGGGGACAGGAGCCTACGAGCAGTACTTC CSGGTGAYEQYF
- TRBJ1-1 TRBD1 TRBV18 TGTGCCAGCTCACCGTGGACAGGGTCTTCCTTCGGTGAAGCTTTCTTT CASSPWTGSSFGEAFF
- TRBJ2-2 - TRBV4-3 TGCGCCAGCAGCCAAGATTCAGGGGCCGGGGAGCTGTTTTTT CASSQDSGAGELFF
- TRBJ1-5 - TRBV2 TGTGCCAGCAACAGGGATCGCGATCAGCCCCAGCATTTT CASNRDRDQPQHF
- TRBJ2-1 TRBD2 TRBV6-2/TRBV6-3 TGTGCCAGCAGTGCAAGACTAGCGGGAGCCTACCTTGAGCAGTTCTTC CASSARLAGAYLEQFF
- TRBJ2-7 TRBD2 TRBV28 TGTGCCAGCAGTTTCCCACGGCCGGGAGGGCAACCTTACGAGCAGTACTTC CASSFPRPGGQPYEQYF
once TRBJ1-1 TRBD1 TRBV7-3 TGTGCCAGCAGCTTACGCGGACAGGGGAACACTGAAGCTTTCTTT CASSLRGQGNTEAFF
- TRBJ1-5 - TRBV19 TGTGCCAGTTCCCAGGGGACGCATCAGCCCCAGCATTTT CASSQGTHQPQHF
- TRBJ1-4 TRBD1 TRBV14 TGTGCCAGCAGCCAAGTGTTGGGGACAGGTGAAAAACTGTTTTTT CASSQVLGTGEKLFF
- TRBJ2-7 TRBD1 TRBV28 TGTGCCAGCAGTCGGGACAGGGGAACCAGGAAGCAGTACTTC CASSRDRGTRKQYF
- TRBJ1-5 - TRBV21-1 TGTGCCAGCAGCAAATCGCTAGGAAGGAATAGCAATCAGCCCCAGCATTTT CASSKSLGRNSNQPQHF
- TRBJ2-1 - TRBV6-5 TGTGCCAGCAGCAAAATGGGGCTGAATGAGCAGTTCTTC CASSKMGLNEQFF
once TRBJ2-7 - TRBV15 TGTGCCACCAGCAGAGGGGCGTCCGCCGGGGGAGAGCAGTACTTC CATSRGASAGGEQYF
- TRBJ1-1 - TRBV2 TGTGCCAGCATGAGTGTGTCGGGTCGGACAGCCCAGTTGTTCTTT CASMSVSGRTAQLFF